This record concerns one T cell receptor beta chain sequence. The antigen is unknown. This entry is derived from a study of cytomegalovirus exposure and HLA in healthy donors. Study-level findings and limits: Sequencing had likely introduced a cluster of highly shared sequence variants as an artifact.

A multiplex PCR was run with 60 Vbeta primers and 13 Jbeta primers. Only in-frame clones appear in the TCRdb table, and some are missing; sequencing was by immunoSEQ multiplex PCR. Among fewer than 60,000 clones listed, 50% to 70% were seen once. The CDR3 sequence is 16 residues long. The V gene end was trimmed by 5 bases and the J gene end by 5 bases; junction bases not matched to a gene: 16. Germline V gene lookup returns CDR1 SGHRS and CDR2 YFSETQ. The sequence was obtained from a human donor in good health. Sequenced sample: PBMCs. J is TRBJ2-7 and V is TRBV5-1, with TRBD1 matching 7 bases. The CDR3 sequence: CASRQQPIPGTDEQYF. CDR3 DNA: TGCGCCAGCAGACAACAGCCTATCCCGGGGACAGACGAGCAGTACTTC.